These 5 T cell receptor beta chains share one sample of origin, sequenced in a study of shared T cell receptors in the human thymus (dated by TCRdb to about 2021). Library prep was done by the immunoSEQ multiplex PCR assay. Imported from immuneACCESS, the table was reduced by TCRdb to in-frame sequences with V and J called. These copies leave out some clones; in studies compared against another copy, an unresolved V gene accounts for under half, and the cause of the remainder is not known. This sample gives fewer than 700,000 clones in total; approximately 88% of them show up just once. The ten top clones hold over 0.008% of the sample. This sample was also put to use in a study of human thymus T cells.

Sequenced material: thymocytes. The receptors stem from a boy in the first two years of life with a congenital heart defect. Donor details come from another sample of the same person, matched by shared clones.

CDR3: CAWSVRRNTGELFF. The DNA of the CDR3 is TGTGCCTGGAGTGTAAGGAGAAACACCGGGGAGCTGTTTTTT. The chain combines TRBV30 with TRBJ2-2; D call uncertain. This CDR3 is built from 14 residues. The germline V gene encodes CDR1 GTSNPN and CDR2 SVGIG (reference sequence). Trimming shortened V by 0 bases and J by 2 bases, and 7 bases separated the two germline ends.

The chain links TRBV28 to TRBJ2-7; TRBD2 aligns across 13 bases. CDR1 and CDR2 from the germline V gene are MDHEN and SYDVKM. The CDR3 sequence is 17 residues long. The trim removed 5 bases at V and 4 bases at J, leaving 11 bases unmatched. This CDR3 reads CASSPTGLAGWFYEQYF. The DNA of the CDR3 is TGTGCCAGCAGTCCGACGGGACTAGCGGGATGGTTTTACGAGCAGTACTTC.

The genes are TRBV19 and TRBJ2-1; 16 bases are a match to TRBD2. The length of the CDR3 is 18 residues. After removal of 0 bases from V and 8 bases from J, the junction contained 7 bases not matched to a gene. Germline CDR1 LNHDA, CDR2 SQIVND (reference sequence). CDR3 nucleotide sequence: TGTGCCAGTAGTATAGAGGACAGCGGGACTAGCGGGAGGGATGAGCAGTTCTTC. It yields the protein CASSIEDSGTSGRDEQFF.

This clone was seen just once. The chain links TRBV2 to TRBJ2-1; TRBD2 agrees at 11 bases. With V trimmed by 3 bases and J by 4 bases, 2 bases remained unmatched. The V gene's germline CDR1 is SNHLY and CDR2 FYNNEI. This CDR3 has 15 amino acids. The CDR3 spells CASSDTSGSYNEQFF. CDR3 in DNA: TGTGCCAGCAGTGATACTAGCGGGAGTTACAATGAGCAGTTCTTC.

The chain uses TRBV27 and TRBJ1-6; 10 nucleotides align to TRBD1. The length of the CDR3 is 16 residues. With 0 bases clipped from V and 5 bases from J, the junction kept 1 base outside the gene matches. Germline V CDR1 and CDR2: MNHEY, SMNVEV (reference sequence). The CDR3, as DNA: TGTGCCAGCAGTTTATCCGGACAGGGGGATAATTCACCCCTCCACTTT. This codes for CASSLSGQGDNSPLHF.